This T cell receptor (beta chain) was sequenced for a study of beta chain features in type 1 diabetes. This clone was seen a handful of times. Its matching antigen is unknown. Study observations and caveats: Shortening that was moderate but significant affected the TCRB CDR3s of Type 1 diabetes patients in all four CD4+ subsets. Naive, central memory and regulatory TCRB repertoires appeared more similar among patients than healthy donors.

The germline CDR1 and CDR2 sequences are SQVTM and ANQGSEA. The V segment lost 7 bases and the J segment 0 bases; nucleotides outside the gene matches: 12. This CDR3 spans 16 amino acids. Sequencing targeted expressed TCRB transcripts, as all isolated RNA had been reverse transcribed. Average reads for naive, central memory and regulatory T cell samples were several million. Clones were sequenced by immunoSEQ multiplex PCR, and TCRdb holds only the in-frame ones, with some missing. The sample includes more than 250,000 clones, 20% of them seen just once. The V call is TRBV29-1, the J call TRBJ1-2, with 9 bases identical to TRBD1. The sequencing input was naive CD4+ T cells from blood. The origin of this receptor is a woman aged 40 to 55 with type 1 diabetes. This CDR3 is CSAGGTGLETNYGYTF. The DNA for the CDR3 is TGCAGCGCGGGGGGGACAGGGCTAGAAACTAACTATGGCTACACCTTC.